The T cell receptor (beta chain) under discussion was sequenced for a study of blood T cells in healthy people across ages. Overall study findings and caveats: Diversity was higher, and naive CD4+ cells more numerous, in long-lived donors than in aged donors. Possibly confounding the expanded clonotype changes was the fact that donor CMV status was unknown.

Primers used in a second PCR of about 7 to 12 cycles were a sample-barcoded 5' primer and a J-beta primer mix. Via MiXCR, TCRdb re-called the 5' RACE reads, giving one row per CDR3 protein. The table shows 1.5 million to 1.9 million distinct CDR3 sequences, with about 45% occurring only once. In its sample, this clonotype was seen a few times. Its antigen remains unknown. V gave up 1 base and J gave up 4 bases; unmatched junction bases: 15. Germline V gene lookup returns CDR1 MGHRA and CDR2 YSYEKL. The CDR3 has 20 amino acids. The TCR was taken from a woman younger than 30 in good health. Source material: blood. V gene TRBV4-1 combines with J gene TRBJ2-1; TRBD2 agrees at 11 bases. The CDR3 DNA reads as TGCGCCAGCAGCCAAGGCCCTAGCGGGGGGTCGCGATCAAAATACAATGAGCAGTTCTTC. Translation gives CASSQGPSGGSRSKYNEQFF.